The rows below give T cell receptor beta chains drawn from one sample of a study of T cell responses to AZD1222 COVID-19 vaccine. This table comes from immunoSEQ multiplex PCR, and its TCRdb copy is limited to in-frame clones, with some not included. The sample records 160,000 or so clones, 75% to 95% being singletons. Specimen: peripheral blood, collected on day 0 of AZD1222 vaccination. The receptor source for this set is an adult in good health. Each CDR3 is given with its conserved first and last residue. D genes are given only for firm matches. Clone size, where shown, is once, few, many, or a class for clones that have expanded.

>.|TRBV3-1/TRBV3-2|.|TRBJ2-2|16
TGTGCCAGCAGCCAAGGAGCTCCCGAGGCGGGCGGGGAGCTGTTTTTT
CASSQGAPEAGGELFF
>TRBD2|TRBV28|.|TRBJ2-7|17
TGTGCCAGCAGTTTTTCCGGACTAGCGGGAGATACCTACGAGCAGTACTTC
CASSFSGLAGDTYEQYF
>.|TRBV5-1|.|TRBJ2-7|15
TGCGCCAGCTACCTCGGCGGGGTTATCCCCCACGAGCAGTACTTC
CASYLGGVIPHEQYF
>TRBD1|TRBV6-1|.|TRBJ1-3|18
TGTGCCAGCAGTGGTCGGACAGGAAAAGCTTATTCTGGAAACACCATATATTTT
CASSGRTGKAYSGNTIYF
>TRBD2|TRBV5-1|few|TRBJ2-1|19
TGCGCCAGCAGCTTGATAACTAGCGGGAGTTTTGGCTCCTACAATGAGCAGTTCTTC
CASSLITSGSFGSYNEQFF
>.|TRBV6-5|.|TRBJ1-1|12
TGTGCCAGCAGTTTCCTGAACACTGAAGCTTTCTTT
CASSFLNTEAFF
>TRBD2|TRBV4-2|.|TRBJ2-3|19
TGTGCCAGCAGCCAAGAACCCAGGGGACTAGCGGGAGGGAGAGATACGCAGTATTTT
CASSQEPRGLAGGRDTQYF
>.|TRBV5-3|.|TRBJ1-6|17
TGTGCCAGAAGCTTGGCCGTCCACGGATACCTTAATTCACCCCTCCACTTT
CARSLAVHGYLNSPLHF
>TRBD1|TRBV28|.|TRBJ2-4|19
TGTGCCAGCAGTTCACCGGGACAGGGGTTAATTTCAGCCAAAAACATTCAGTACTTC
CASSSPGQGLISAKNIQYF
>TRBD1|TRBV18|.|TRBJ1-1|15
TGTGCCAGCTCACCGGGACAGGAATGGAGCACTGAAGCTTTCTTT
CASSPGQEWSTEAFF
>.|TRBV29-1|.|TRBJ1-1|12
TGCAGCGTTGCACAGGGATCAACTGAAGCTTTCTTT
CSVAQGSTEAFF
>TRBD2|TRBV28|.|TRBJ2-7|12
TGTGCCAGCAGAGCGGGAGACTACGAGCAGTACTTC
CASRAGDYEQYF
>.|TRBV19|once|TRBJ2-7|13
TGTGCCAGTAGTAACAGGGTGCCCTACGAGCAGTACTTC
CASSNRVPYEQYF
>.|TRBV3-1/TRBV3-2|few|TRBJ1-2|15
TGTGCCAGCAGCCAAGTCAGGACAAGTAACTATGGCTACACCTTC
CASSQVRTSNYGYTF
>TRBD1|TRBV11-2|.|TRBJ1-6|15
TGTGCCAGCAGCCCCAACAGGGGTGATAATTCACCCCTCCACTTT
CASSPNRGDNSPLHF
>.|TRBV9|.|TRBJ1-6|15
TGTGCCAGCAGCGTCGGGGGAGAAAGGAATTCACCCCTCCACTTT
CASSVGGERNSPLHF
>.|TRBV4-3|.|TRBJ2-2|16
TGCGCCAGCAGCGCTTTGGGCCTCTCGAACACCGGGGAGCTGTTTTTT
CASSALGLSNTGELFF
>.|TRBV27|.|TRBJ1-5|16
TGTGCCAGCAGTTCGGCCACACAGGCCTTCAGTCAGCCCCAGCATTTT
CASSSATQAFSQPQHF
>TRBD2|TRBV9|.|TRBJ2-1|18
TGTGCCAGCAGCGTTAGTGGCACTAGCGGAAGCTCCTACAATGAGCAGTTCTTC
CASSVSGTSGSSYNEQFF
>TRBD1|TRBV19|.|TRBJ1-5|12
TGTGCCACCAAACAGGGGTACCAGCCCCAGCATTTT
CATKQGYQPQHF
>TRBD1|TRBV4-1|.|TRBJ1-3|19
TGCGCCAGCAGCGGAGTAATAGCGGGACAGGGTGAAAGTGGAAACACCATATATTTT
CASSGVIAGQGESGNTIYF
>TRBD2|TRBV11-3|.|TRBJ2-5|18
TGTGCCAGCAGCCCCTGGTCTGCTAGCGGGAGGTATCAAGAGACCCAGTACTTC
CASSPWSASGRYQETQYF
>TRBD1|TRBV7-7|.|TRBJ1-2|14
TGTGCTAGCGGACACCGGGACAGGGGCTCTGGCTACACCTTC
CASGHRDRGSGYTF
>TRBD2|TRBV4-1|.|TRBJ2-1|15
TGCGCCAGCAGCTTAGGCGGACTAGCGGCCAATGAGCAGTTCTTC
CASSLGGLAANEQFF
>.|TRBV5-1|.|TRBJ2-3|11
TGCGCCAGCAGGACGAAGGATACGCAGTATTTT
CASRTKDTQYF
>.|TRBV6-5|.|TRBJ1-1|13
TGTGCCAGCAGTTACAGGTCGGCCACTGAAGCTTTCTTT
CASSYRSATEAFF
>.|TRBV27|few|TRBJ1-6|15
TGTGCCAGCAGTATCGGCGACAGGCCTAATTCACCCCTCCACTTT
CASSIGDRPNSPLHF
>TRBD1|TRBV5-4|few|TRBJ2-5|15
TGTGCCAGCAGCTCACAGGGGGCGGGCGGAGAGACCCAGTACTTC
CASSSQGAGGETQYF
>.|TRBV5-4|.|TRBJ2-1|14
TGTGCCAGCAGCCCGTCCGAGCTCCACAATGAGCAGTTCTTC
CASSPSELHNEQFF